This TCR beta chain appears in the sequencing data of a study of cytomegalovirus exposure and HLA in healthy donors. Study summary: Of over 350 genotyped donors, roughly 81% grouped in the Caucasian-associated ancestry cluster. Findings of the study overall: Analyses of presence/absence relied on an assumption of roughly uniform sequencing depth across donors. According to an earlier analysis, most TCR beta V segments yielded productive rearrangements about 87% or about 30% of the time. Researchers counted around 160 TCR beta chains as cytomegalovirus-associated.

The CDR3 runs to 14 residues. Trimming stripped 3 bases from V and 7 bases from J, with 10 bases between. Germline V gives CDR1 KGHSH, CDR2 LQKENI. With respect to this clone: Its antigen is unknown.

Vbeta (60) and Jbeta (13) primers were used in the PCR. Assay used: immunoSEQ multiplex PCR; TCRdb lists only in-frame clones, some missing. The table records some 130,000 clones, around 79% of them present only once. The sequenced sample was PBMCs. The V and J genes are TRBV18 and TRBJ1-6; no definite D call. This clonotype was obtained from a young man in good health and CMV-seronegative. The CDR3 sequence is CASSPTEINSPLHF. CDR3 sequence (DNA): TGTGCCAGCTCACCGACGGAGATAAATTCACCCCTCCACTTT.